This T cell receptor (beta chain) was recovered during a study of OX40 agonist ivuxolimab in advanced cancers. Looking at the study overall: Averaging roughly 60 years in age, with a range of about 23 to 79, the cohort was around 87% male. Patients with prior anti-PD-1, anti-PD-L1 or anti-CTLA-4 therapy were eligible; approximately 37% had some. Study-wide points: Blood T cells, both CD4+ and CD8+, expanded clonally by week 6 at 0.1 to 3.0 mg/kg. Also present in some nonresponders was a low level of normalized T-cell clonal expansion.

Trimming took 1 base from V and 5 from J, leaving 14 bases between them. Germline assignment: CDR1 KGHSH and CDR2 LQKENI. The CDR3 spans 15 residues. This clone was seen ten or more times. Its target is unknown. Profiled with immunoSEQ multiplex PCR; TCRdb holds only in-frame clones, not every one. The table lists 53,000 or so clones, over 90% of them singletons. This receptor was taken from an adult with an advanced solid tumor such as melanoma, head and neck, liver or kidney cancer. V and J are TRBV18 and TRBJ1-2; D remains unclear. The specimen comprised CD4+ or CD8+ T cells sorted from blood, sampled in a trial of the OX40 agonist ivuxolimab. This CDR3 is CASSPLEGPWYGYTF. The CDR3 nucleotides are TGTGCCAGCTCACCACTGGAAGGGCCGTGGTATGGCTACACCTTC.